The clone carrying this TCR beta chain was seen a single time. Germline values: CDR1 MNHEY, CDR2 SVGAGI. V lost 2 bases and J lost 1; bases outside the gene matches: 3. This CDR3 has 15 residues. How the authors handled the data: Scientists estimated how many nucleated cells there were by amplifying reference gene primers. The repertoire was sequenced with immunoSEQ multiplex PCR; TCRdb's copy has only in-frame clones and lacks some. The V and J calls and clone size are taken from that table; D and trimming were inferred from the DNA. The sample lists tens of thousands of clones, roughly 91% occurring once. This record belongs to a study of blood T cell repertoires in COVID-19. The wider study: Collection of acute and convalescent COVID-19 samples took place in the United States, Italy and Spain. Sample material is recorded as cDNA or gDNA derived from T cells, B-cell-depleted T cells, or PBMCs.

Sequencing input: peripheral blood. This clonotype was obtained from a woman in her fifties or sixties in a cohort sampled during active COVID-19. The genes are TRBV6-5 and TRBJ2-3; TRBD1 agrees at 7 bases. CDR3 DNA sequence: TGTGCCAGCAGTTACCAGACAGGGCGCACAGATACGCAGTATTTT. It encodes CASSYQTGRTDTQYF.